This is a list of T cell receptor beta chains from one sample in a study of T cell responses to AZD1222 COVID-19 vaccine. The repertoire was sequenced with immunoSEQ multiplex PCR; TCRdb's copy has only in-frame clones and lacks some. The top ten clones hold 9% to 10% of a sample with about 75,000 clones, more than 70% of them seen once. The source was peripheral blood, collected 28 days after the second dose of the MenACWY control vaccine. These receptors were obtained from an adult who received the MenACWY meningococcal vaccine as a control. Both conserved end residues are part of each CDR3. The order of the fields is V gene, CDR3 protein.

v_call: TRBV5-4
cdr3_aa: CASRRMPKDTQYF

v_call: TRBV6-6
cdr3_aa: CASSPLGRDNGDTGELFF

v_call: TRBV11-3
cdr3_aa: CASSLDGTRLSEAFF

v_call: TRBV30
cdr3_aa: CAWSVLGQGGGYTF

v_call: TRBV30
cdr3_aa: CAWSPGTEAFF

v_call: TRBV2
cdr3_aa: CASRRGTDEKLFF

v_call: TRBV19
cdr3_aa: CASSQGASYEQYF

v_call: TRBV28
cdr3_aa: CASREDTLSNTEAFF

v_call: TRBV19
cdr3_aa: CASSISSRVETQYF

v_call: TRBV2
cdr3_aa: CASKSSATEQYF

v_call: TRBV12-3/TRBV12-4
cdr3_aa: CASSLEDQPQHF

v_call: TRBV30
cdr3_aa: CAWGIRQGNSPLHF

v_call: TRBV30
cdr3_aa: CAWSVSGGGTEAFF

v_call: TRBV30
cdr3_aa: CAWSVSGVEKLFF

v_call: TRBV7-9
cdr3_aa: CASSPSSGGGYQPQHF

v_call: TRBV19
cdr3_aa: CASSTGPGANVLTF

v_call: TRBV9
cdr3_aa: CASSVAYRGDTQYF

v_call: TRBV11-3
cdr3_aa: CASSQGSGLRLTF

v_call: TRBV25-1
cdr3_aa: CASSRTLAGGWYNEQFF

v_call: TRBV28
cdr3_aa: CASSSGVHEQYF

v_call: TRBV4-2
cdr3_aa: CASSQDEGVNIQYF

v_call: TRBV4-3
cdr3_aa: CASSQDRGAPYEQYF

v_call: TRBV6-5
cdr3_aa: CASSFQGRDTGELFF

v_call: TRBV7-9
cdr3_aa: CASSSGGNGKLFF

v_call: TRBV4-2
cdr3_aa: CASSQVPGAHYEQYF

v_call: TRBV30
cdr3_aa: CAWVPGQGYSPLHF